This T cell receptor beta chain was documented in a study of T-cell memory formation after mild COVID-19. TCRdb itself ran the 5' RACE reads through MiXCR, one entry per CDR3 protein. In the table there are 92,000 or so distinct CDR3 sequences, more than 10% of which are singletons. This clonotype was detected only a few times. Per the germline V gene, CDR1 is SGHTA and CDR2 is FQGNSA. The CDR3 is 14 residues long. With V trimmed by 1 base and J by 5 bases, 0 bases remained unmatched. Sequences were obtained from PBMCs or a T cell subset sorted from them (not recorded which). The rearrangement joins TRBV7-2 to TRBJ2-7; the match to TRBD2 covers 12 bases. The TCR sequence derives from an adult woman who had mild COVID-19 (a few samples of this study predate the infection). Cell type and time point are not known. The CDR3 spells CASSLGLAGDEQYF. The CDR3 DNA reads TGTGCCAGCAGCTTAGGACTAGCGGGAGACGAGCAGTACTTC.